This T cell receptor beta chain was retrieved from a study of PD-1 blockade in classical Hodgkin lymphoma. Study-wide points: The CD4+ diversity rise by C4D1 was clearest in complete responders. Relapsed/refractory patients reportedly had the lowest baseline TCR diversity, below newly diagnosed patients, who were below healthy donors. Why repertoires differed is undefined; disease activity or prior therapy possibly contributed.

As for time point: cycle 4 day 1 (C4D1), after 5 to 7 weeks of nivolumab. Every patient experienced relapse after autologous stem cell transplantation, and brentuximab vedotin exposure varied. Repertoires were generated with immunoSEQ multiplex PCR, while TCRdb's copy carries only in-frame clones and drops some. The table has roughly 90,000 clones, 75% to 85% seen once. This clone was observed once. Its antigen is still unknown. The CDR3 is made up of 12 amino acids. The V end was cut by 4 bases, the J end by 7 bases, with 11 bases between. Germline V lookup: CDR1 SGHTA, CDR2 FQGNSA. This TCR came from a human donor with classical Hodgkin lymphoma. This chain uses TRBV7-2 with TRBJ2-7, with D possibly TRBD2 on 5 matching bases. Sequencing used peripheral blood mononuclear cells (PBMCs), obtained before the fourth cycle of nivolumab. The CDR3 protein is CASSSGLGEQYF. DNA for the CDR3: TGTGCCAGCAGCTCAGGACTCGGTGAGCAGTACTTC.